Listed here are 27 T cell receptor beta chains from one sample, sequenced in a study of cytomegalovirus exposure and HLA in healthy donors. Primers included in the PCR were 60 Vbeta and 13 Jbeta primers. The repertoire was sequenced with immunoSEQ multiplex PCR; TCRdb's copy has only in-frame clones and lacks some. Of fewer than 200,000 clones listed, about 86% are singletons. The sample consisted of PBMCs. The receptors were sampled from a woman between 25 and 40 years old in good health and CMV-seronegative.

The genes are TRBV13 and TRBJ2-3, with D possibly being TRBD1 (6 bases). Germline CDR1 reads PRHDT; CDR2 reads FYEKMQ (reference sequence). The germline V and J ends were trimmed by 5 bases and 0 bases, with 18 bases remaining between them. The CDR3 is made up of 17 amino acids. CDR3: CASSGRTASPSTDTQYF. The CDR3 DNA reads TGTGCCAGCAGCGGCAGGACAGCCAGTCCTAGCACAGATACGCAGTATTTT.

The chain links TRBV12-5 to TRBJ1-5, with a possible D match to TRBD1 (6 bases). In germline, CDR1 is LGHNT, CDR2 FRNRAP. The CDR3 spans 13 residues. Trimming took 6 bases from V and 5 from J, leaving 11 bases between them. The CDR3, as DNA: TGTGCTAGTGGCTCCTCAGGGGATCAGCCCCAGCATTTT. Translated: CASGSSGDQPQHF. The whole variable domain, remainder taken from reference TRBV12-5 and TRBJ1-5, is DARVTQTPRHKVTEMGQEVTMRCQPILGHNTVFWYRQTMMQGLELLAYFRNRAPLDDSGMPKDRFSAEMPDATLATLKIQPSEPRDSAVYFCASGSSGDQPQHFGDGTRLSIL.

By frequency in the sample, this clone is medium-sized. Other nucleotide sequences in the sample specify the same CDR3. The chain couples TRBV6-5 to TRBJ2-7; 7 bases are shared with TRBD1. Germline loops: CDR1 MNHEY, CDR2 SVGAGI. CDR3 size: 14 residues. Trimming cost V 6 bases and J 2 bases; bases outside gene matches: 7. In DNA form, the CDR3 reads TGTGCCAGCAGCCCCCGACAGGGAGCCTACGAGCAGTACTTC. This encodes CASSPRQGAYEQYF.

The chain carries TRBV28 and TRBJ2-2; TRBD2 is a possible D gene (5 bases). Trimming removed 1 base at V and 6 bases at J, with 9 bases between. In germline, CDR1 is MDHEN, CDR2 SYDVKM. This CDR3 region has 14 residues. CDR3 coding DNA: TGTGCCAGCAGTTTATCGGTGAGGGCCGGGGAGCTGTTTTTT. This translates into CASSLSVRAGELFF.

The CDR3 spells CASSQELQGVDTQYF. In DNA, the CDR3 is TGCGCCAGCAGCCAAGAATTACAGGGAGTAGATACGCAGTATTTT. The rearrangement links TRBV4-3 to TRBJ2-3; maybe TRBD1 (6 bases). The CDR3 is 15 amino acids. V lost 0 bases to trimming and J lost 5 bases, with 12 bases between them. Germline CDR1 LGHNA, CDR2 YSLEER.

The chain employs TRBV29-1 and TRBJ1-2; 8 positions match TRBD1. CDR1 and CDR2 (germline): SQVTM, ANQGSEA. The V gene end was trimmed by 5 bases and the J gene end by 3 bases; junction bases not matched to a gene: 5. The CDR3 covers 13 residues. CDR3 sequence (DNA): TGCAGCGTTTGTCAGGGGGCTGACTATGGCTACACCTTC. Its protein product is CSVCQGADYGYTF. Complete variable domain (other parts from reference TRBV29-1 and TRBJ1-2): SAVISQKPSRDICQRGTSLTIQCQVDSQVTMMFWYRQQPGQSLTLIATANQGSEATYESGFVIDKFPISRPNLTFSTLTVSNMSPEDSSIYLCSVCQGADYGYTFGSGTRLTVV.

V gene TRBV11-3 combines with J gene TRBJ2-5, with TRBD2 identical over 7 bases. V lost 1 base to trimming and J lost 2 bases; unmatched junction nucleotides: 7. The CDR3 runs 16 residues. Germline V gene sequence: CDR1 SGHNT, CDR2 YENEEA. The CDR3 DNA follows: TGTGCCAGCAGCTTAGGCGGACTAGTCCAGCAAGAGACCCAGTACTTC. As protein: CASSLGGLVQQETQYF.

This chain uses TRBV9 with TRBJ1-1; the match to TRBD1 covers 7 bases. Germline V CDR1 and CDR2: SGDLS, YYNGEE. The CDR3 sequence is 17 residues long. The V segment lost 4 bases and the J segment 0 bases; nucleotides outside the gene matches: 12. CDR3 in amino acids: CASSPGHLGQMNTEAFF. The CDR3 nucleotides read TGTGCCAGCAGCCCAGGCCATTTGGGACAGATGAACACTGAAGCTTTCTTT.

The rearrangement joins TRBV27 to TRBJ2-7, with 7 nucleotides matching TRBD1. CDR1 and CDR2 (germline): MNHEY, SMNVEV (reference sequence). The V gene end was trimmed by 0 bases and the J gene end by 3 bases; junction bases not matched to a gene: 2. The CDR3 covers 14 residues. CDR3 amino acids: CASSLSTGDYEQYF. In DNA, the CDR3 is TGTGCCAGCAGTTTATCAACAGGGGACTACGAGCAGTACTTC.

This chain uses TRBV6-4 with TRBJ2-1, with TRBD2 identical over 9 bases. J gave up 0 bases and V 3 bases, and 0 bases lay outside the gene matches. Germline CDR1 MRHNA, CDR2 SNTAGT. The CDR3 extends over 15 amino acids. Written as DNA, the CDR3 is TGTGCCAGCAGTGATAGCGGGAGCTCCTACAATGAGCAGTTCTTC. Its translation: CASSDSGSSYNEQFF.

The chain has TRBV5-1 and TRBJ2-2; 9 bases match TRBD1. The CDR3 is made up of 19 amino acids. Germline CDR1 reads SGHRS; CDR2 reads YFSETQ. V lost 0 bases to trimming and J lost 3 bases; unmatched junction nucleotides: 12. In nucleotides, the CDR3 is TGCGCCAGCAGCTTGGAACTAGGACAGGGGAGTACGGACACCGGGGAGCTGTTTTTT. This translates into CASSLELGQGSTDTGELFF.

This chain uses TRBV11-2 with TRBJ2-1; 8 nucleotides match TRBD1. The ends lost 5 bases at V and 9 bases at J; junction bases unmatched: 9. CDR1 is SGHAT and CDR2 is FQNNGV in the germline V gene. This CDR3 contains 14 residues. The CDR3 DNA reads TGTGCCAGCAGCCATGGGCAGGGGGCATTTGAGCAGTTCTTC. It is translated as CASSHGQGAFEQFF.

V and J are TRBV5-1 and TRBJ2-1; 9 bases line up with TRBD2. CDR1 SGHRS and CDR2 YFSETQ come from the germline V gene. After removal of 2 bases from V and 9 bases from J, the junction contained 9 bases not matched to a gene. The CDR3 sequence is 15 residues long. In nucleotides, the CDR3 is TGCGCCAGCAGCTTAGTGGCGGGGGGGCCGGGTGAGCAGTTCTTC. It encodes CASSLVAGGPGEQFF.

The rearrangement joins TRBV5-1 to TRBJ1-1; the D gene is possibly TRBD1 (5 bases). This CDR3 has 16 amino acids. Trimming removed 0 bases from V and 1 base from J, with 13 bases in between. The germline CDR1 and CDR2 sequences are SGHRS and YFSETQ. CDR3 sequence: CASSLEGRLENTEAFF. The CDR3 region has the DNA TGCGCCAGCAGCTTGGAGGGGAGGTTGGAGAACACTGAAGCTTTCTTT. Combining the CDR3 with reference TRBV5-1 and TRBJ1-1 gives the whole variable domain KAGVTQTPRYLIKTRGQQVTLSCSPISGHRSVSWYQQTPGQGLQFLFEYFSETQRNKGNFPGRFSGRQFSNSRSEMNVSTLELGDSALYLCASSLEGRLENTEAFFGQGTRLTVV.

The chain joins TRBV7-3 to TRBJ2-7, with a weak D call TRBD2 (6 bases). V was cut by 1 base and J by 3 bases, with 16 bases left in between. There are 16 residues in the CDR3. CDR1 is SGHTA and CDR2 is FQGTGA in the germline V gene. CDR3 amino acids: CASSLRGPSDFYEQYF. CDR3 sequence (DNA): TGTGCCAGCAGCTTAAGAGGCCCTAGCGACTTCTACGAGCAGTACTTC.

The rearrangement uses TRBV11-3 and TRBJ2-7; 14 nucleotides agree with TRBD2. CDR1 SGHNT and CDR2 YENEEA come from the germline V gene. The CDR3 has 14 residues. After removal of 3 bases from V and 7 bases from J, the junction contained 2 bases not matched to a gene. DNA of the CDR3: TGTGCCAGCAGCTTCGGGACTAGCGGGAGTGAGCAGTACTTC. It yields the protein CASSFGTSGSEQYF.

As DNA, the CDR3 is TGTGCCAGCAGCGTAGACCTAAAGATAAAACCAGGGGGCGCGTTCTCCTACAATGAGCAGTTCTTC. As protein: CASSVDLKIKPGGAFSYNEQFF. This chain uses TRBV9 with TRBJ2-1; TRBD1 matches 8 bases. The trim removed 0 bases at V and 0 bases at J, leaving 20 bases unmatched. The CDR3 extends over 22 amino acids. Germline CDR1 SGDLS, CDR2 YYNGEE.

This clone was seen just once. CDR3 protein: CASSSGQGMNEQFF. In DNA, the CDR3 is TGTGCCAGCAGTAGCGGACAGGGGATGAATGAGCAGTTCTTC. The chain carries TRBV28 and TRBJ2-1; 9 positions agree with TRBD1. Germline CDR1 reads MDHEN; CDR2 reads SYDVKM. CDR3 length equals 14 residues. The V segment lost 5 bases and the J segment 7 bases; nucleotides outside the gene matches: 6.

The chain has TRBV18 and TRBJ2-1; 8 bases are a match to TRBD2. Germline trimming cut 2 bases from V and 5 bases from J; bases unmatched to any gene: 8. This CDR3 is built from 16 residues. The germline V gene has CDR1 KGHSH and CDR2 LQKENI. This CDR3 reads CASSPDGGGSDNEQFF. The CDR3 DNA is TGTGCCAGCTCACCAGACGGGGGGGGTTCGGACAATGAGCAGTTCTTC. The entire variable domain, with the rest obtained from reference TRBV18 and TRBJ2-1, is as follows: NAGVMQNPRHLVRRRGQEARLRCSPMKGHSHVYWYRQLPEEGLKFMVYLQKENIIDESGMPKERFSAEFPKEGPSILRIQQVVRGDSAAYFCASSPDGGGSDNEQFFGPGTRLTVL.

This clone occurred a few times. The chain couples TRBV5-6 to TRBJ1-3; no clear D gene. The CDR3 runs 14 residues. Germline V CDR1 and CDR2: SGHDT, YYEEEE. The germline V and J ends were trimmed by 0 bases and 2 bases, with 6 bases remaining between them. The CDR3 loop reads CASSLASAGNTIYF. CDR3 nucleotides: TGTGCCAGCAGCTTGGCGTCAGCTGGAAACACCATATATTTT.

The V call is TRBV28, the J call TRBJ2-3; D possibly corresponds to TRBD1 (6 bases). CDR3 size: 15 residues. The germline V gene has CDR1 MDHEN and CDR2 SYDVKM. The V end was cut by 5 bases, the J end by 1 base, with 13 bases between. The DNA of the CDR3 is TGTGCCAGCAGTCCACAGGGAGAAGGCACAGATACGCAGTATTTT. Translating it yields CASSPQGEGTDTQYF. The entire variable domain, with the rest obtained from reference TRBV28 and TRBJ2-3, is as follows: DVKVTQSSRYLVKRTGEKVFLECVQDMDHENMFWYRQDPGLGLRLIYFSYDVKMKEKGDIPEGYSVSREKKERFSLILESASTNQTSMYLCASSPQGEGTDTQYFGPGTRLTVL.

The chain is built from TRBV6-5 and TRBJ2-3; 7 positions agree with TRBD1. Germline values: CDR1 MNHEY, CDR2 SVGAGI. V lost 9 bases and J lost 0; bases outside the gene matches: 6. CDR3 length equals 14 residues. In DNA form, the CDR3 reads TGTGCCAGAGCAGACAGGGCTAGCACAGATACGCAGTATTTT. Translated, it gives CARADRASTDTQYF.

The chain employs TRBV4-1 and TRBJ2-7; 7 bases agree with TRBD1. Germline V gene sequence: CDR1 MGHRA, CDR2 YSYEKL. There are 15 residues in the CDR3. The V segment lost 4 bases and the J segment 2 bases; nucleotides outside the gene matches: 8. The CDR3 region has the DNA TGCGCCAGCAGCCTAACAGGGGCGAGAGCCTACGAGCAGTACTTC. Translating gives CASSLTGARAYEQYF.

The chain recombines TRBV28 with TRBJ1-5, with D possibly TRBD1 on 6 matching bases. Looked up from germline, CDR1 is MDHEN and CDR2 is SYDVKM. The V gene lost 6 bases and the J gene lost 0 bases, with 15 bases spanning the gap. There are 16 residues in the CDR3. The CDR3 DNA follows: TGTGCCAGCAGAATTTCTACAGGGAATAGCAATCAGCCCCAGCATTTT. Translation gives CASRISTGNSNQPQHF.

The chain employs TRBV5-6 and TRBJ2-3; unclear D gene. The germline gives CDR1 SGHDT, CDR2 YYEEEE. V lost 2 bases to trimming and J lost 2 bases, with 6 bases between them. The CDR3 extends over 13 amino acids. CDR3 in DNA: TGTGCCAGCAGCTTAACTCACACAGATACGCAGTATTTT. It translates to CASSLTHTDTQYF.

This clone was counted between two and nine times. The V gene is TRBV11-2, the J gene TRBJ2-7, with D possibly being TRBD2 (6 bases). CDR3 length: 12 residues. The germline V gene has CDR1 SGHAT and CDR2 FQNNGV. V was pared by 8 bases and J by 0 bases, with 8 bases between. CDR3 nucleotide sequence: TGTGCCAGCTACGGGGGCTCCTACGAGCAGTACTTC. Translating gives CASYGGSYEQYF.

Regarding this clone: At one of its ends the junction is not consistent with the germline gene, which may arise from a read error. The rearrangement joins TRBV4-1 to TRBJ2-4, with a tentative D call TRBD1 (5 bases). The CDR3 has 16 residues. CDR1 is MGHRA, CDR2 YSYEKL, per germline. CDR3 DNA sequence: TGCGCCAGCAGCCAAGTCTTACAGGTAGCCAAAAACAGTCAGTACTTC. This codes for CASSQVLQVAKNSQYF.